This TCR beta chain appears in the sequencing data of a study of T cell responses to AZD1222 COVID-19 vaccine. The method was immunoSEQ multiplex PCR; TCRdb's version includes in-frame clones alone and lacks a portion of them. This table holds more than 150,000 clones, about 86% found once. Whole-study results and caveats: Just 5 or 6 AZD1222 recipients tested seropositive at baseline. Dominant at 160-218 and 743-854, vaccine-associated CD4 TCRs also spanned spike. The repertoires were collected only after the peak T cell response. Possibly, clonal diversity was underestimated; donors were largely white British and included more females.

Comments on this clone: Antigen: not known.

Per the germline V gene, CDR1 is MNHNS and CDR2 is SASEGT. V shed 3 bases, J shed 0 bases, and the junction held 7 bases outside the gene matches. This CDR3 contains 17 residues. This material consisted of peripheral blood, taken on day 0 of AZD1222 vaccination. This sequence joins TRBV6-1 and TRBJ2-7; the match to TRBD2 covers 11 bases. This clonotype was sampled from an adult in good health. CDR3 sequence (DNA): TGTGCCAGCAGTGATTTAGCGGGAGGGCTCAGCTCCTACGAGCAGTACTTC. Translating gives CASSDLAGGLSSYEQYF.